This is a list of T cell receptor beta chains from one sample in a study of T cell responses to AZD1222 COVID-19 vaccine. Here immunoSEQ multiplex PCR was the method, and the copy in TCRdb shows in-frame clones only, minus some. This table holds 83,000 or so clones, roughly 83% found once. The sample was peripheral blood, taken on day 0 of AZD1222 vaccination. The receptors derive from an adult in good health. CDR3s include the opening cysteine and the closing phenylalanine or tryptophan. The D gene is left open where the match is weak. Clone size is not always given. Where it is, it says once, few, many or a class for expanded clones.

>NA|NA|TRBV21-1|TRBJ1-1
TGTGCCAGCAGCAGTGGGTTGAACACTGAAGCTTTCTTT
CASSSGLNTEAFF
>NA|NA|TRBV14|TRBJ2-7
TGTGCCAGCAGCCGGACCGGTATCTACGAGCAGTACTTC
CASSRTGIYEQYF
>NA|TRBD2|TRBV5-1|TRBJ2-5
TGCGCCAGCAGCCCAGCGGGAGGGCCCCCAGAGACCCAGTACTTC
CASSPAGGPPETQYF
>NA|NA|TRBV28|TRBJ1-2
TGTGCCAGCAGTCAAAGGGGTATCGGGGGAGGCTACACCTTC
CASSQRGIGGGYTF
>NA|NA|TRBV28|TRBJ1-2
TGTGCCAGCAGGTTTAGACAGACCGGCTTCTACACCTTC
CASRFRQTGFYTF
>NA|NA|TRBV20-1|TRBJ2-1
TGCAGTGCTAGTTCGACCAGCGGTTCCTACAATGAGCAGTTCTTC
CSASSTSGSYNEQFF
>NA|TRBD1|TRBV30|TRBJ1-1
TGTGCCTGGAGTGTTTTCTTGAAGGGGACAGGGGATAATGAAGCTTTCTTT
CAWSVFLKGTGDNEAFF
>once|TRBD1|TRBV19|TRBJ1-1
TGTGCCACCAAAACAGGGGGCACTGAAGCTTTCTTT
CATKTGGTEAFF
>NA|NA|TRBV5-1|TRBJ1-3
TGCGCCAGCAGCCTCATGGGAGGGGGTGATGGAAACACCATATATTTT
CASSLMGGGDGNTIYF
>NA|NA|TRBV27|TRBJ1-2
TGTGCCAGCAGTTTCCGGGGAGGCTATGGCTACACCTTC
CASSFRGGYGYTF
>NA|NA|TRBV30|TRBJ1-2
TGTGCCTGGAGTGTAACCCTGGGCTACACCTTC
CAWSVTLGYTF